This is a list of T cell receptor beta chains from one sample in a study of CD8 T cells in Susac syndrome. TCRdb independently ran MiXCR on the immunoSEQ multiplex PCR reads; one entry per CDR3 protein. Of 120,000 to 150,000 distinct CDR3 sequences in the sample, 94% are singletons; the top ten hold approximately 0.3%. The specimen sequenced was CD8+ T cells from PBMCs. The origin of the receptors is a human donor in good health. CDR3s include the opening cysteine and the closing phenylalanine or tryptophan. A D gene is named only where the DNA matches it firmly. The size entry is marked missing in some rows and otherwise reads once, few, many or a size class.

abundance: NA; j_gene: TRBJ2-5; d_gene: TRBD1; v_gene: TRBV15; CDR3aa: CATRDRGGETQYF; CDR3nt: TGTGCCACCAGGGACAGGGGTGGGGAGACCCAGTACTTC
abundance: NA; j_gene: TRBJ1-1; d_gene: TRBD1; v_gene: TRBV7-9; CDR3aa: CASTYGQGPEAFF; CDR3nt: TGTGCCAGCACCTATGGACAGGGCCCTGAAGCTTTCTTT
abundance: once; j_gene: TRBJ2-1; d_gene: TRBD2; v_gene: TRBV20-1; CDR3aa: CSARDPPRGGDEQFF; CDR3nt: TGCAGTGCTAGAGATCCTCCGCGGGGAGGGGATGAGCAGTTCTTC
abundance: NA; j_gene: TRBJ2-1; d_gene: TRBD2; v_gene: TRBV28; CDR3aa: CASSFGLADSSEQFF; CDR3nt: TGTGCCAGCAGTTTCGGACTAGCGGATTCGTCGGAGCAGTTCTTC
abundance: NA; j_gene: TRBJ2-1; d_gene: NA; v_gene: TRBV28; CDR3aa: CASTLRVGGNEQFF; CDR3nt: TGTGCCAGCACTTTGCGGGTCGGAGGCAATGAGCAGTTCTTC
abundance: NA; j_gene: TRBJ2-1; d_gene: TRBD2; v_gene: TRBV2; CDR3aa: CASSESSGGLYNEQFF; CDR3nt: TGTGCCAGCAGTGAGTCTAGCGGGGGCCTCTACAATGAGCAGTTCTTC
abundance: NA; j_gene: TRBJ2-1; d_gene: TRBD2; v_gene: TRBV4-3; CDR3aa: CASSQDPAGLAGVGEQFF; CDR3nt: TGCGCCAGCAGCCAAGATCCCGCGGGGCTAGCGGGAGTGGGTGAGCAGTTCTTC
abundance: NA; j_gene: TRBJ2-5; d_gene: TRBD1; v_gene: TRBV24-1; CDR3aa: CATSDRDREVAETQYF; CDR3nt: TGTGCCACCAGCGACCGGGACAGGGAAGTTGCAGAGACCCAGTACTTC
abundance: NA; j_gene: TRBJ2-3; d_gene: TRBD2; v_gene: TRBV19; CDR3aa: CASSKFSGRAVTDTQYF; CDR3nt: TGTGCCAGCAGTAAGTTTAGCGGGAGGGCCGTCACAGATACGCAGTATTTT
abundance: NA; j_gene: TRBJ2-6; d_gene: NA; v_gene: TRBV14; CDR3aa: CASSAHGLGANVLTF; CDR3nt: TGTGCCAGCAGCGCCCACGGACTCGGGGCCAACGTCCTGACTTTC
abundance: once; j_gene: TRBJ2-2; d_gene: NA; v_gene: TRBV9; CDR3aa: CASSPMGQLMNTGELFF; CDR3nt: TGTGCCAGCAGCCCCATGGGGCAGCTTATGAACACCGGGGAGCTGTTTTTT
abundance: NA; j_gene: TRBJ2-7; d_gene: NA; v_gene: TRBV9; CDR3aa: CASSVGPEAYEQYF; CDR3nt: TGTGCCAGCAGCGTAGGCCCCGAGGCCTACGAGCAGTACTTC
abundance: NA; j_gene: TRBJ2-7; d_gene: NA; v_gene: TRBV3-1; CDR3aa: CASTGQNSYEQYF; CDR3nt: TGTGCCAGCACCGGACAGAACTCCTACGAGCAGTACTTC
abundance: NA; j_gene: TRBJ2-3; d_gene: TRBD2; v_gene: TRBV4-3; CDR3aa: CASSPSPGLATDTQYF; CDR3nt: TGCGCCAGCAGCCCCTCTCCGGGACTAGCAACAGATACGCAGTATTTT
abundance: NA; j_gene: TRBJ2-1; d_gene: NA; v_gene: TRBV9; CDR3aa: CASSVRGLYNEQFF; CDR3nt: TGTGCCAGCAGCGTGAGGGGACTCTACAATGAGCAGTTCTTC
abundance: NA; j_gene: TRBJ2-3; d_gene: NA; v_gene: TRBV3-1; CDR3aa: CASSQGRSGPLTDTQYF; CDR3nt: TGTGCCAGCAGCCAAGGTCGGTCGGGTCCCCTCACAGATACGCAGTATTTT
abundance: NA; j_gene: TRBJ2-7; d_gene: TRBD2; v_gene: TRBV7-2; CDR3aa: CASSPYNSGRGFEQYF; CDR3nt: TGTGCCAGCAGCCCTTACAATAGCGGGAGGGGGTTCGAGCAGTACTTC
abundance: NA; j_gene: TRBJ1-5; d_gene: NA; v_gene: TRBV4-3; CDR3aa: CASSSRVAGNQPQHF; CDR3nt: TGCGCCAGCAGCAGCCGGGTCGCGGGGAATCAGCCCCAGCATTTT
abundance: NA; j_gene: TRBJ2-5; d_gene: NA; v_gene: TRBV15; CDR3aa: CATSRVSGEVETQYF; CDR3nt: TGTGCCACCAGCAGAGTATCGGGGGAGGTGGAGACCCAGTACTTC
abundance: NA; j_gene: TRBJ2-1; d_gene: TRBD1; v_gene: TRBV6-2/TRBV6-3; CDR3aa: CASSQTGTGSDEQFF; CDR3nt: TGTGCCAGCAGTCAGACAGGGACGGGGAGCGATGAGCAGTTCTTC
abundance: NA; j_gene: TRBJ2-7; d_gene: NA; v_gene: TRBV20-1; CDR3aa: CSAREVGYYEQYF; CDR3nt: TGCAGTGCTAGAGAGGTCGGTTACTACGAGCAGTACTTC
abundance: NA; j_gene: TRBJ2-7; d_gene: NA; v_gene: TRBV15; CDR3aa: CATSPGANYEQYF; CDR3nt: TGTGCCACCTCCCCGGGAGCGAATTACGAGCAGTACTTC
abundance: NA; j_gene: TRBJ1-2; d_gene: NA; v_gene: TRBV20-1; CDR3aa: CSARNPGPDYGYTF; CDR3nt: TGCAGTGCCCGGAACCCAGGGCCGGACTATGGCTACACCTTC
abundance: NA; j_gene: TRBJ2-7; d_gene: NA; v_gene: TRBV12-3/TRBV12-4; CDR3aa: CASSLAPRGPYEQYF; CDR3nt: TGTGCCAGCAGTTTAGCCCCCCGAGGACCTTACGAGCAGTACTTC
abundance: NA; j_gene: TRBJ1-1; d_gene: TRBD1; v_gene: TRBV27; CDR3aa: CASSNRDRLQLITEAFF; CDR3nt: TGTGCCAGCAGTAACCGGGACAGGCTCCAATTAATCACTGAAGCTTTCTTT
abundance: NA; j_gene: TRBJ2-1; d_gene: TRBD2; v_gene: TRBV9; CDR3aa: CASSVGTSGGYNEQFF; CDR3nt: TGTGCCAGCAGCGTGGGGACTAGCGGAGGCTACAATGAGCAGTTCTTC
abundance: NA; j_gene: TRBJ2-7; d_gene: NA; v_gene: TRBV28; CDR3aa: CASRPTGSLTRNEQYF; CDR3nt: TGTGCCAGCAGGCCTACAGGGTCCTTGACTCGGAACGAGCAGTACTTC
abundance: NA; j_gene: TRBJ2-7; d_gene: TRBD2; v_gene: TRBV20-1; CDR3aa: CSGSGRAEEQHF; CDR3nt: TGCAGTGGTAGCGGGAGGGCCGAAGAGCAGCACTTC
abundance: NA; j_gene: TRBJ2-3; d_gene: NA; v_gene: TRBV7-9; CDR3aa: CASSFGSSYTDTQYF; CDR3nt: TGTGCCAGCAGCTTTGGAAGCAGCTACACAGATACGCAGTATTTT
abundance: NA; j_gene: TRBJ2-3; d_gene: TRBD2; v_gene: TRBV27; CDR3aa: CASSLWASGSRTDTQYF; CDR3nt: TGTGCCAGCAGTTTATGGGCTAGCGGGAGCCGCACAGATACGCAGTATTTT
abundance: NA; j_gene: TRBJ2-1; d_gene: TRBD2; v_gene: TRBV24-1; CDR3aa: CATGLAGGGDEQFF; CDR3nt: TGTGCCACCGGACTAGCGGGAGGCGGGGATGAGCAGTTCTTC
abundance: NA; j_gene: TRBJ2-7; d_gene: NA; v_gene: TRBV28; CDR3aa: CASIPHDRVGYEQYF; CDR3nt: TGTGCCAGCATCCCCCACGACCGTGTTGGCTACGAGCAGTACTTC
abundance: NA; j_gene: TRBJ2-2; d_gene: NA; v_gene: TRBV5-1; CDR3aa: CASSLTRENTGELFF; CDR3nt: TGCGCCAGCAGCTTGACCAGGGAGAACACCGGGGAGCTGTTTTTT
abundance: NA; j_gene: TRBJ1-1; d_gene: NA; v_gene: TRBV28; CDR3aa: CASYALLSTLEAFF; CDR3nt: TGTGCCAGCTATGCCCTCCTGAGCACTCTTGAAGCTTTCTTT
abundance: NA; j_gene: TRBJ1-1; d_gene: NA; v_gene: TRBV29-1; CDR3aa: CSVGARGVTEAFF; CDR3nt: TGCAGCGTTGGGGCCAGGGGTGTCACTGAAGCTTTCTTT
abundance: NA; j_gene: TRBJ2-1; d_gene: TRBD1; v_gene: TRBV19; CDR3aa: CASSIMGQYNEQFF; CDR3nt: TGTGCCAGTAGTATAATGGGACAGTACAATGAGCAGTTCTTC
abundance: NA; j_gene: TRBJ2-1; d_gene: NA; v_gene: TRBV20-1; CDR3aa: CSARVPDLVFEQFF; CDR3nt: TGCAGTGCTAGAGTCCCGGACCTAGTTTTTGAGCAGTTCTTC
abundance: NA; j_gene: TRBJ2-7; d_gene: TRBD1; v_gene: TRBV7-9; CDR3aa: CASSLTQGQETYEQYF; CDR3nt: TGTGCCAGCAGCCTGACCCAAGGACAGGAAACCTACGAGCAGTACTTC
abundance: NA; j_gene: TRBJ1-1; d_gene: TRBD1; v_gene: TRBV27; CDR3aa: CASSLPPDRGNTEAFF; CDR3nt: TGTGCCAGCAGTTTGCCCCCGGACAGGGGGAACACTGAAGCTTTCTTT
abundance: NA; j_gene: TRBJ2-3; d_gene: TRBD1; v_gene: TRBV5-1; CDR3aa: CASLGPGQGEDSTDTQYF; CDR3nt: TGCGCCAGCCTTGGACCGGGACAGGGAGAAGATAGCACAGATACGCAGTATTTT
abundance: NA; j_gene: TRBJ2-1; d_gene: TRBD1; v_gene: TRBV7-8; CDR3aa: CASSLAAQGALNEQFF; CDR3nt: TGTGCCAGCAGCTTAGCGGCCCAGGGGGCGCTTAATGAGCAGTTCTTC
abundance: NA; j_gene: TRBJ2-1; d_gene: NA; v_gene: TRBV27; CDR3aa: CASSPSSYEQFF; CDR3nt: TGTGCCAGCAGTCCCTCTTCCTATGAGCAGTTCTTC
abundance: NA; j_gene: TRBJ2-7; d_gene: NA; v_gene: TRBV7-8; CDR3aa: CASSFTDNEQYF; CDR3nt: TGTGCCAGCAGCTTCACAGACAACGAGCAGTACTTC
abundance: NA; j_gene: TRBJ1-4; d_gene: NA; v_gene: TRBV23-1; CDR3aa: CASSQSAGRFEKLFF; CDR3nt: TGCGCCAGCAGTCAATCGGCAGGGAGGTTTGAAAAACTGTTTTTT
abundance: NA; j_gene: TRBJ1-1; d_gene: NA; v_gene: TRBV4-3; CDR3aa: CASSLRARGTEAFF; CDR3nt: TGCGCCAGCAGCCTAAGAGCGAGGGGCACTGAAGCTTTCTTT
abundance: NA; j_gene: TRBJ2-3; d_gene: TRBD2; v_gene: TRBV4-3; CDR3aa: CASSQTLLAGVDTQYF; CDR3nt: TGCGCCAGCAGCCAGACTCTTCTAGCGGGAGTAGATACGCAGTATTTT
abundance: NA; j_gene: TRBJ2-7; d_gene: NA; v_gene: TRBV2; CDR3aa: CASSETQLAETF; CDR3nt: TGTGCCAGCAGCGAAACTCAACTAGCAGAGACCTTC
abundance: NA; j_gene: TRBJ2-3; d_gene: NA; v_gene: TRBV12-3/TRBV12-4; CDR3aa: CASSFASLDTQYF; CDR3nt: TGTGCCAGCAGTTTTGCATCACTGGATACGCAGTATTTT
abundance: NA; j_gene: TRBJ2-3; d_gene: NA; v_gene: TRBV27; CDR3aa: CASAYQGTDTQYF; CDR3nt: TGTGCCAGCGCCTACCAGGGAACAGATACGCAGTATTTT
abundance: NA; j_gene: TRBJ2-1; d_gene: NA; v_gene: TRBV13; CDR3aa: CASSIRPPGNEQFF; CDR3nt: TGTGCCAGCAGCATTAGACCACCCGGCAATGAGCAGTTCTTC
abundance: NA; j_gene: TRBJ2-1; d_gene: NA; v_gene: TRBV29-1; CDR3aa: CSVESRAKRGKKQFF; CDR3nt: TGCAGCGTTGAAAGCAGGGCGAAGAGGGGGAAAAAGCAGTTCTTC
abundance: NA; j_gene: TRBJ1-5; d_gene: NA; v_gene: TRBV21-1; CDR3aa: CASSKESGQCPEPQHF; CDR3nt: TGTGCCAGCAGCAAAGAGTCGGGTCAGTGCCCAGAGCCCCAGCATTTT
abundance: NA; j_gene: TRBJ2-7; d_gene: NA; v_gene: TRBV29-1; CDR3aa: CSARLGGEQYF; CDR3nt: TGCAGCGCACGGCTCGGGGGCGAGCAGTACTTC
abundance: NA; j_gene: TRBJ2-7; d_gene: NA; v_gene: TRBV9; CDR3aa: CASSVATSGYEQYF; CDR3nt: TGTGCCAGCAGCGTAGCTACGAGCGGTTACGAGCAGTACTTC
abundance: NA; j_gene: TRBJ2-7; d_gene: NA; v_gene: TRBV7-9; CDR3aa: CASSLGGAEFYEQYF; CDR3nt: TGTGCCAGCAGCTTAGGAGGGGCAGAGTTCTACGAGCAGTACTTC
abundance: few; j_gene: TRBJ2-2; d_gene: NA; v_gene: TRBV11-1; CDR3aa: CASSWSGRPNTGELFF; CDR3nt: TGTGCCAGCAGCTGGAGTGGGCGCCCGAACACCGGGGAGCTGTTTTTT
abundance: NA; j_gene: TRBJ2-5; d_gene: TRBD2; v_gene: TRBV19; CDR3aa: CASSTGTSGRGETQYF; CDR3nt: TGTGCCAGTAGTACCGGGACTAGCGGGAGAGGCGAGACCCAGTACTTC
abundance: NA; j_gene: TRBJ1-1; d_gene: TRBD1; v_gene: TRBV4-1; CDR3aa: CASSQRTGNTEAFF; CDR3nt: TGCGCCAGCAGCCAACGGACAGGGAACACTGAAGCTTTCTTT
abundance: NA; j_gene: TRBJ2-4; d_gene: TRBD1; v_gene: TRBV4-3; CDR3aa: CASSQDALDRDIQYF; CDR3nt: TGCGCCAGCAGCCAAGATGCGCTGGACAGGGACATTCAGTACTTC
abundance: few; j_gene: TRBJ2-7; d_gene: NA; v_gene: TRBV9; CDR3aa: CASSVGNHYEQYF; CDR3nt: TGTGCCAGCAGCGTCGGAAACCACTACGAGCAGTACTTC